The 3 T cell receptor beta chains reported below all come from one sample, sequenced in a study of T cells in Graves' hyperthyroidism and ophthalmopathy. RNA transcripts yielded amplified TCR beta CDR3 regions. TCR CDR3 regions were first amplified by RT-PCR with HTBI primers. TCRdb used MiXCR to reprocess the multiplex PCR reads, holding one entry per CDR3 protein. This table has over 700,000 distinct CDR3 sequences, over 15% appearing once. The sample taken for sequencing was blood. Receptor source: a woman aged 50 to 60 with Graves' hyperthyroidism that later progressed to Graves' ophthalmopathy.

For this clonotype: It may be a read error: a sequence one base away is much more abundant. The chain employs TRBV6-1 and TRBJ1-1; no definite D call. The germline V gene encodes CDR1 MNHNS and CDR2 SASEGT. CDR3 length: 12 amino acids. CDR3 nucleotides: TGTGCCAGCGCCCCTCCGAACACTGAAGCTTGCTTT. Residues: CASAPPNTEACF.

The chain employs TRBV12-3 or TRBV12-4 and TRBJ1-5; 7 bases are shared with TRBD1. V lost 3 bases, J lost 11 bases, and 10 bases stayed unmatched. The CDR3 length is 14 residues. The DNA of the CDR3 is TGTGCCAGCAGTTTTGGGCAGGGGGGTGAAGCCCAGCATTTT. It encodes CASSFGQGGEAQHF.

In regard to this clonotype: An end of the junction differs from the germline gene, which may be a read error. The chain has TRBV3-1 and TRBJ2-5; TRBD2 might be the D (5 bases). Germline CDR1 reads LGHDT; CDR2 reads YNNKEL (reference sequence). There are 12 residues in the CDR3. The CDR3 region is CASRQAEVAQYF. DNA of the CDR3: TGTGCCAGCCGCCAAGCGGAGGTGGCCCAGTACTTC.